Given below is one T cell receptor beta chain in context. In its sample, this clone was seen once. The antigen this receptor binds is unknown. Base-call qualities are not available, and no considerably larger clone is one nucleotide away. The entry originates in a study of cytomegalovirus exposure and HLA in healthy donors (dated by TCRdb to about 2017). A note on the overall study: An earlier analysis of 587 of the donors reported more than 250 Gb of sequence data and more than 90 million unique TCR beta sequences from about 200 million T cells. Typing coverage varied by locus: roughly 629-630 donors for A, B, C, DRB1 and DQB1; some 520 for DQA1; about 590 for DPA1; approximately 470 for DPB1. The later analysis used no new phenotypic data to find candidate immune exposures, relying instead on TCR beta sequences and their occurrence across donors. Class I and class II HLA loci were covered by the typing at four-digit resolution. Among 300 to 500 genotyped donors of the cohort, an average of around 250,000 unique TCR beta nucleotide sequences was sequenced per donor, of which about 20% were non-productive. Using immunosequencing, the study profiled T cell repertoires from around 680 subjects and related those repertoires to cytomegalovirus serostatus. High-throughput TCR immunosequencing, statistical association of individual TCRs with disease status, and machine learning were combined to predict cytomegalovirus infection status. The study aimed to test whether signatures of past pathogen exposure could be identified by cataloging public T cell receptors. Alongside the repertoire data, information on donor age, sex, ethnicity and CMV serostatus was compiled. Approximately 300 gigabases of sequencing data and around 90 million unique TCR sequences made up an early release that covered around 640 HLA-typed donors. About five DR-DQ haplotypes were handled as single units for association and clustering because linkage in the cohort was strong. A later genetic analysis used genome-wide SNP genotypes for about 65% of the roughly 670 donors, treating that subset as a discovery cohort. Every discovery cohort repertoire had been produced on one sequencing platform. Of the 300 to 500 genotyped donors, 81% were placed in the genetic ancestry cluster associated with self-reported Caucasian donors. In addition to the first cohort of several hundred subjects, a separate validation cohort of 120 different subjects was used. A later analysis re-analyzed previously published TCR beta repertoires from approximately 700 donors and added high-resolution HLA genotyping to study TCR occurrence patterns. In an earlier analysis of roughly 540 of the donors, high-throughput TCR beta sequencing was used to judge whether each TCR beta V gene segment behaved as functional or pseudogenic. The paper as a whole reports these results and caveats: A later genetic analysis associated a missense DCLRE1C variant with V-gene and J-gene trimming of TCR beta chains, and an independent cohort replicated the association. Presence/absence analyses assumed roughly uniform sequencing depth across donors, an assumption that may not hold. A further reported finding was that TCR beta sequences accurately predicted the HLA-A and HLA-B alleles for most subjects in the first cohort. Because counts were too low, about 18 rarely observed V segments, including chromosome 9 orphons, were excluded from the earlier analysis of some 590 of the donors. Only TCR beta chains were sequenced in this cohort, and the absence of alpha or paired-chain data limited detectable features. Specific HLA alleles were associated with 15,000 to 20,000 TCR beta sequences at a false discovery rate of 0.05 in a later analysis. In both the original and validation cohorts, the classifier was reported to diagnose cytomegalovirus status with high specificity and sensitivity. The authors suggested that the approach could potentially be extended to other disease states and immunological phenotypes. A few of the identified cytomegalovirus-associated TCR beta chains were confirmed in vitro to be specific for cytomegalovirus antigens. Compared with the 666-donor mean, donors in an Asian-associated ancestry cluster had fewer N-insertions in productive TCRs, according to a later genetic analysis. Assigning TCR associations to individual alleles was difficult when HLA alleles, especially DR and DQ, strongly co-occurred. A group of highly shared sequence variants was considered likely to be a technical artifact of the sequencing pipeline. A total of 150 to 200 TCR beta chains were listed by the study as associated with cytomegalovirus. The only immune exposure information available for the cohort was CMV serostatus. Because HLA typing was missing for some donors at each locus, association tests included only the typed subset. In an earlier analysis of about 600 of the donors, most TCR beta V segments appeared in productive rearrangements about 87% or about 30% of the time, broadly matching IMGT annotations. Most TCR sequences were observed very rarely across donors, whereas some public TCRs were present in many individuals. A later analysis found that HLA-associated TCR beta chains were more clonally expanded and had lower generation probabilities than equally common non-associated chains. According to a later analysis, most CMV-associated TCR beta chains appeared to be HLA-restricted, and the HLA associations seemed to be driven largely by CMV exposure. Several of the top co-occurrence clusters appeared to be linked to parvovirus B19, influenza, CMV and Epstein-Barr virus, according to a later analysis. Linkage disequilibrium might explain the correlated functional status among segregating V segments, but an unknown experimental factor could not be ruled out. In a later analysis, TCR association rates were found to vary across HLA loci, with the most associated TCRs seen for DRB1 alleles and the fewest for HLA-C alleles.

Library creation used the immunoSEQ multiplex PCR assay. For the multiplex PCR, a mixture combining 60 forward primers for TCR Vbeta segments and 13 reverse primers for TCR Jbeta segments was used. The CDR3 region of rearranged TCR beta genes was amplified from genomic DNA by a multiplex PCR assay. The Illumina HiSeq System was used to sequence the amplified TCR beta libraries as 87-base-pair reads. Under the source paper's analysis protocol: Across the 640 or so repertoires, a later analysis counted 80 million or so unique TCR beta chains, approximately 10 million of which were shared by at least two donors. To remove PCR and sequencing errors, raw reads were error-corrected and collapsed into unique sequences using a nearest-neighbor algorithm that merged closely related sequences. Alignment of CDR3 sequences to IMGT reference sequences was used to assign V, D and J gene segments. For a sequence to be retained, at least a six-nucleotide match to both a V gene segment and a J gene segment was required. A rearrangement counted as productive if the CDR3 had no stop codons and remained in frame with V and J, and every other rearrangement counted as non-productive. Following IMGT convention, CDR3 was defined as the stretch from the second conserved V-encoded cysteine up to the conserved J-encoded phenylalanine. The earlier analysis of 587 of the donors excluded any sequence lacking an unambiguous match to a single V gene segment. An earlier analysis of roughly 590 of the donors called V segments functional above 56.7% productive rearrangements and segregating when the between-donor standard deviation exceeded 5%. A statistical classification framework was developed to diagnose cytomegalovirus status using the catalog of TCR beta chain sequences. V and J gene assignment, in a later analysis, came from comparing TCR nucleotide sequences with IMGT/GENE-DB human TR gene sequences. A later analysis assigned CDR3 sequences and most-parsimonious VDJ recombination scenarios with the TCRdist pipeline. In a later analysis, each TCR beta chain was defined by its CDR3 amino acid sequence together with its V-gene family, and reads lacking a unique V-gene family were excluded. A later analysis removed several hundred highly shared, low-generation-probability nucleotide sequences to deal with suspected cross-contamination and a sequencing artifact. In a later analysis, a clonal expansion index for each public chain was calculated from normalized within-repertoire ranks of inferred template counts. A later analysis computed generation probabilities with a VDJ recombination model fitted to out-of-frame rearrangements, and checked the results against IGoR. In a later analysis, hypergeometric tests were used to score TCR-TCR, TCR-HLA and TCR-CMV co-occurrence, with a repertoire-size bias correction applied to TCR pairs. A later analysis estimated false discovery rates by permuting HLA or CMV assignments 20 times. In a later analysis, co-occurring TCRs were grouped using DBSCAN, and TCRdist sequence similarity was added for clustering within HLA-allele-positive subsets. Repertoires with fewer than 30,000 or more than 120,000 public chains, plus five repertoires with anomalous nucleotide sharing, were excluded from co-occurrence clustering. The immuneACCESS repertoire file appears here via TCRdb, limited to in-frame rearrangements. These files lack a portion of the clones; in checked studies, under half of the deficit traces to unresolved V genes, and the cause of the others is not known. The V and J calls and the clone size are those of that table, but D and trimming were determined from the DNA. In this sample the table shows about 77,000 clones, 75% to 80% of which occur a single time. The ten largest clones capture 3.4% of the sample.

The cohort comprised 550 to 700 healthy bone marrow donors. At the time of sampling, every cohort member was nominally healthy, though immune exposures that went unrecorded were likely present. The donor was CMV seronegative and was included in the group of a few hundred seronegative cohort members. Each donor provided a peripheral blood sample, and peripheral blood mononuclear cells were used for TCR beta sequencing. Genomic DNA was extracted from the blood cell samples with the Qiagen DNeasy Blood Extraction Kit. Material for sequencing was PBMCs. The receptor's source is a man aged 40-49 years in good health and CMV-seronegative.

The nucleotides read TGTGCCAGCAGTTACGGGGTCAACAGGGTGGACGAGCAGTACTTC. It codes for CASSYGVNRVDEQYF. This chain joins TRBV6-5 to TRBJ2-7; a weak D assignment points to TRBD1 (6 bases agree). The V end loses 2 bases and the J end loses 5 bases, and a stretch of 16 bases separates them. The CDR3 holds 15 amino acids from the cysteine to the phenylalanine. The retained sequence is limited to the CDR3, 45 bases, with the frame set at the first base. The germline V gene sets CDR1 to MNHEY and CDR2 to SVGAGI.